This T cell receptor (beta chain) was sequenced in a study of blood T cells in healthy people across ages. Overall study: Capturing about one barcoded beta molecule per two T cells was achieved by template switching. The study, taken as a whole, reports: Roughly linear declines in TCR beta diversity per million T cells occurred with age. It was the long-lived donors that had more naive CD4+ cells and higher diversity than aged donors.

This clonotype was detected a few times. No antigen is known for it. For the second PCR, which ran for about 6 to 11 cycles, a sample-barcoded 5' primer and a J-beta primer mix were used. TCRdb re-called the 5' RACE reads with MiXCR, one entry per CDR3 protein. The data contain 450,000 to 600,000 distinct CDR3 sequences, around a quarter of them singletons. In addition, the sample was reused for a study of T cells of mothers and their children. From that study: The overlap seen between related mothers and children slightly exceeded that of unrelated pairs, though not significantly.

This TCR derives from a boy younger than 10 in good health. The sample consisted of blood.

In DNA form, the CDR3 reads TGCAGCGTTGAACTCCTCCCGGTTGCGGGAGTCGGCCAGTACTTC. Translation: CSVELLPVAGVGQYF. The rearrangement links TRBV29-1 to TRBJ2-5, with TRBD2 identical over 7 bases. The CDR3 has 15 residues. The ends lost 2 bases at V and 10 bases at J; junction bases unmatched: 16. CDR1 and CDR2 from the germline V gene are SQVTM and ANQGSEA.